Below, 20 T cell receptor beta chains from the same sample are listed, as sequenced in a study of T-cell memory formation after mild COVID-19. MiXCR, run by TCRdb on the 5' RACE reads, gives a single entry per CDR3 protein. Counted here are about 250,000 distinct CDR3 sequences, about 16% occurring once; the ten biggest clones make up under 2.5%. Material for sequencing was PBMCs or a T cell subset sorted from them (not recorded which). These receptor sequences come from an adult woman who had mild COVID-19 (a few samples of this study predate the infection). Cell type and time point are not known.

V is TRBV19 and J is TRBJ1-1; TRBD1 might be the D (6 bases). The CDR3 runs 16 residues. Trimming shortened V by 7 bases and J by 6 bases, and 24 bases separated the two germline ends. Germline lookup yields CDR1 LNHDA and CDR2 SQIVND (reference sequence). In DNA, the CDR3 is TGTGCCAGTAAGACGAATGCACAGGGACTTGGCGCTGAAGCTTTCTTT. As protein: CASKTNAQGLGAEAFF.

The chain combines TRBV30 with TRBJ1-1; possible D gene TRBD1, 5 bases. Per the germline V gene, CDR1 is GTSNPN and CDR2 is SVGIG (reference sequence). V was trimmed by 0 bases and J by 6 bases, leaving 11 bases between them. The CDR3 extends over 13 amino acids. The CDR3 DNA reads TGTGCCTGGAGTGTAGAGGGGTTCTCTGAAGCTTTCTTT. Translation: CAWSVEGFSEAFF.

This clonotype was observed once. This chain uses TRBV20-1 with TRBJ2-2, with 9 bases that match TRBD2. The germline CDR1 and CDR2 sequences are DFQATT and SNEGSKA (reference sequence). The V gene end was trimmed by 1 base and the J gene end by 7 bases; junction bases not matched to a gene: 10. The CDR3 consists of 16 residues. The CDR3 DNA is TGCAGTGCTAGAGTTAGCGGGGGCACCGGTAGCGGGGAGCTGTTTTTT. Its translation: CSARVSGGTGSGELFF.

The V call is TRBV5-1, the J call TRBJ1-1; D is undetermined. Germline-derived CDR1 and CDR2 are SGHRS and YFSETQ. This CDR3 spans 15 amino acids. V lost 2 bases and J 1 base, leaving 12 bases between the germline ends. Here the CDR3 DNA reads TGCGCCAGCAGCTTTGGCGCGGGAGGGAACACTGAAGCTTTCTTT. This gives the protein CASSFGAGGNTEAFF.

In this sample, this clonotype turned up once. The V gene is TRBV12-3 or TRBV12-4, the J gene TRBJ1-1; D is uncertain. Trimming left V 2 bases short and J 1 base short, with 8 bases between. There are 14 residues in the CDR3. This CDR3 is CASSLSASNTEAFF. Written as DNA, the CDR3 is TGTGCCAGCAGTTTATCGGCTTCGAACACTGAAGCTTTCTTT.

Only a few counts were recorded for this clonotype. This chain connects TRBV7-2 to TRBJ2-1, with TRBD2 identical over 7 bases. V gave up 3 bases and J gave up 0 bases; unmatched junction bases: 2. This CDR3 has 15 amino acids. Germline V lookup: CDR1 SGHTA, CDR2 FQGNSA. The CDR3 is CASSFASGSYNEQFF. CDR3 nucleotide sequence: TGTGCCAGCAGCTTCGCTAGCGGCTCCTACAATGAGCAGTTCTTC.

This clonotype was counted between two and nine times. This rearrangement joins TRBV6-2 or TRBV6-3 to TRBJ2-1, with 8 bases identical to TRBD2. The length of the CDR3 is 17 residues. V lost 0 bases and J lost 3; bases outside the gene matches: 7. The germline CDR1 and CDR2 sequences are MNHEY and SVGEGT. The CDR3 nucleotides are TGTGCCAGCAGTTACTCAGGTCCAGCGGGAGTCTACAATGAGCAGTTCTTC. It translates to CASSYSGPAGVYNEQFF.

This clonotype was seen a few times. The chain has TRBV29-1 and TRBJ1-2; unclear D gene. V lost 6 bases, J lost 4 bases, and 15 bases lay in between. CDR1 and CDR2 (germline): SQVTM, ANQGSEA. This CDR3 contains 13 residues. CDR3 coding DNA: TGCAGCGTGCCCCTTAGCGGCCCCTATGGCTACACCTTC. It specifies CSVPLSGPYGYTF.

The V and J genes are TRBV7-8 and TRBJ1-2, with unresolved D. V lost 5 bases, J lost 6 bases, and 16 bases lay in between. This CDR3 is 14 amino acids long. In germline, CDR1 is SGHVS, CDR2 FQNEAQ. The CDR3 loop reads CASSVSFNGDGYTF. DNA of the CDR3: TGTGCCAGCAGCGTTAGCTTCAATGGGGATGGCTACACCTTC.

This clonotype was recorded once. The genes are TRBV7-2 and TRBJ2-1; TRBD2 agrees at 9 bases. The CDR3 loop spans 14 amino acids. V gave up 5 bases and J gave up 7 bases; unmatched junction bases: 6. Germline V gives CDR1 SGHTA, CDR2 FQGNSA. CDR3 in amino acids: CASSLGLARNEQFF. CDR3 nucleotide sequence: TGTGCCAGCAGCCTCGGACTAGCGAGGAATGAGCAGTTCTTC.

This clonotype was found a few times. The chain is built from TRBV24-1 and TRBJ1-5; TRBD1 agrees at 9 bases. Germline CDR1 and CDR2: KGHDR and SFDVKD. Trimming cost V 3 bases and J 0 bases; bases outside gene matches: 5. The CDR3 consists of 17 residues. CDR3 in amino acids: CATSDVGQGPSNQPQHF. The CDR3 DNA reads TGTGCCACCAGTGATGTGGGACAGGGCCCTAGCAATCAGCCCCAGCATTTT.

There are a few counts of this clonotype. The rearrangement uses TRBV18 and TRBJ2-3, with 10 bases aligning to TRBD2. V shed 6 bases and J 0 bases; nucleotides not matched to a gene: 6. The CDR3 has 16 amino acids. The V gene's germline CDR1 is KGHSH and CDR2 LQKENI. This chain's CDR3 is CASSPGLAVSTDTQYF. CDR3 DNA: TGTGCCAGCTCGCCCGGACTAGCGGTTAGCACAGATACGCAGTATTTT.

The table lists this clonotype with a few counts. The rearrangement uses TRBV6-1 and TRBJ1-5; D ambiguous. The CDR3 runs to 14 residues. Germline V lookup: CDR1 MNHNS, CDR2 SASEGT. Trimming cost V 2 bases and J 9 bases, with 14 bases left between them. CDR3: CASSESQRRLPQHF. The CDR3 DNA follows: TGTGCCAGCAGTGAATCGCAACGACGACTGCCCCAGCATTTT.

CDR3 bases: TGCGCCAGCAGCATTACAGGAGCAGTTCGCGAGCAGTACTTC. Translated, it gives CASSITGAVREQYF. The genes are TRBV5-1 and TRBJ2-7, with D perhaps matching TRBD1 (5 bases). The germline V gene has CDR1 SGHRS and CDR2 YFSETQ. V gave up 4 bases and J gave up 6 bases, with 17 bases separating them. The CDR3 contains 14 residues.

This clonotype was picked up a small number of times. This sequence joins TRBV7-9 and TRBJ1-1; TRBD1 matches at 7 bases. The ends lost 4 bases at V and 0 bases at J; junction bases unmatched: 5. The CDR3 loop spans 15 amino acids. CDR1 and CDR2 (germline): SEHNR, FQNEAQ (reference sequence). The DNA of the CDR3 is TGTGCCAGCAGCTCTGTTCAGGGGGTGAACACTGAAGCTTTCTTT. Translation: CASSSVQGVNTEAFF.

This clonotype was observed a few times. This chain joins TRBV21-1 and TRBJ2-3; the DNA was not compared with TRBD2, the D call given in the table. TRBV21-1 has pseudogene status. The CDR3 covers 14 residues. CDR3 sequence: CAPVGHKRADTQYF. The CDR3 DNA reads as TGTGCTCCCGTAGGACACAAGCGAGCAGATACGCAGTATTTT.

This clonotype has more than one count but fewer than ten. The chain has TRBV5-5 and TRBJ1-2; a possible D gene is TRBD1 (5 bases). The germline gives CDR1 SGHKS, CDR2 YYEKEE (reference sequence). V lost 7 bases and J lost 0, with 25 bases in between. This CDR3 is 18 amino acids long. In DNA, the CDR3 is TGTGCCAGCCGCGTCAAGGACGGACAAAACCCTTCTAACTATGGCTACACCTTC. It specifies CASRVKDGQNPSNYGYTF.

The chain uses TRBV10-3 and TRBJ2-7; no definite D call. Trimming took 3 bases from V and 2 from J, leaving 5 bases between them. The germline CDR1 and CDR2 sequences are ENHRY and SYGVKD. The CDR3 loop spans 12 amino acids. CDR3 amino acids: CAISDTTYEQYF. CDR3 coding DNA: TGTGCCATCAGTGACACAACCTACGAGCAGTACTTC.

This chain connects TRBV3-1 to TRBJ2-4; tentatively, D is TRBD2 (7 bases). V was shortened by 3 bases and J by 8 bases, with 14 bases between the two germline ends. This CDR3 spans 14 amino acids. Germline loops: CDR1 LGHDT, CDR2 YNNKEL (reference sequence). CDR3 nucleotides: TGTGCCAGCAGCCAGCGAACAGGGAGGGACATTCAGTACTTC. Translation gives CASSQRTGRDIQYF.

The sample holds a few counts of this clonotype. The chain is built from TRBV2 and TRBJ2-7; D is perhaps TRBD2 (6 bases). Trimming removed 1 base from V and 5 bases from J, with 6 bases in between. The CDR3 loop spans 12 amino acids. Germline V gives CDR1 SNHLY, CDR2 FYNNEI. This CDR3 reads CASSEGGNEQYF. Written as DNA, the CDR3 is TGTGCCAGCAGTGAAGGCGGGAACGAGCAGTACTTC.